Sequencing of this T cell receptor (beta chain) was carried out in a study of blood T cell repertoires in COVID-19. About the study: Some COVID-19 samples were acute and others convalescent; all came from the United States, Italy and Spain.

Participants, roughly 18 to 90 years old, spanned some 23 US areas. Participants' own reports of clinical history determined their cohort assignment. TCRdb keeps only in-frame clones here, not all; method: immunoSEQ multiplex PCR. The table records more than 300,000 clones, 87% of them present only once. This CDR3 is built from 15 residues. V dropped 0 bases and J dropped 4; count of bases not matched to a gene: 5. In germline, CDR1 is SGDLS, CDR2 YYNGEE. This TCR derives from a woman in her 30s who had recovered from COVID-19. Sequencing input: PBMCs or T cells enriched from blood (not recorded which). The chain employs TRBV9 and TRBJ2-3; 7 bases map to TRBD2. CDR3 sequence (DNA): TGTGCCAGCAGCGTAGGCGGGGGATCCGCAGATACGCAGTATTTT. Translation: CASSVGGGSADTQYF. Drawing the rest from reference TRBV9 and TRBJ2-3, the complete variable domain is DSGVTQTPKHLITATGQRVTLRCSPRSGDLSVYWYQQSLDQGLQFLIQYYNGEERAKGNILERFSAQQFPDLHSELNLSSLELGDSALYFCASSVGGGSADTQYFGPGTRLTVL.